This T cell receptor (beta chain) was recorded in a study of blood T cell repertoires in COVID-19 (dated by TCRdb to about 2020). Notes on the research overall: The collaborator samples originated in the United States, Italy and Spain and spanned the acute and convalescent phases of COVID-19. Where available, HLA class I and class II types were obtained from metadata supplied by the sample provider rather than from assay-based typing. A de-identified subject ID, COVID-19 status, age in years and sex were almost always included in the sample metadata. The prospective study material was composed of cDNA or gDNA derived from T cells, B-cell-depleted T cells, or PBMCs. Deeply sampled blood TCRbeta repertoires from subjects exposed to, actively infected with, or recovered from COVID-19 were included in the dataset. The repertoires were released in a freely available public database intended as a resource for research on the immune response to SARS-CoV-2. The samples were drawn from the first 160 participants of the ongoing ImmuneRACE study and from under 1,500 subjects provided by 6 global collaborators.

General findings and caveats noted by the study authors: Clinical and demographic metadata were provided uncurated, with the amount varying by source and participant.

Whole blood was collected in K2EDTA tubes by collaborating institutions according to the institutions' own protocols. For TCRbeta analysis, collaborators shipped samples in one of three forms: frozen whole blood, isolated PBMCs, or DNA extracted from either of those sample types. Comment on this clone: Its antigen is currently not known. There are no base qualities to consult, and no much larger clone falls within one base.

CDR1 and CDR2 (KGHSH, LQKENI) derive from the germline V gene. Reading from cysteine to phenylalanine, the CDR3 counts 17 amino acids. CDR3 DNA only is kept here, 51 bases in frame from base 1. The junction carries 17 bases between V and J, which are trimmed by 1 base and 2 bases respectively. TCRbeta CDR3 regions were amplified from genomic DNA by means of the immunoSEQ Assay, a bias-controlled multiplex PCR. From the authors' description of their analysis: The number of nucleated cells in each sample was estimated from the amplification of reference gene primers within the assay. To quantify the absolute abundance of each unique TCRbeta CDR3 rearrangement, sequence reads were collapsed and filtered. For each sample, productive Simpson clonality was calculated as the square root of Simpson's diversity index across productive rearrangements. The table comes from immuneACCESS by way of TCRdb, which keeps in-frame sequences with V and J called. Part of the clones is missing from these tables; in studies checked, under half for an unresolved V gene and the rest for unknown reasons. That table is the source of V, J and clone size, and D and trimming were worked out from the DNA. The sample table records about 150,000 clones; roughly 80% of these occur just once. The ten largest make up roughly 3.6% of the sample.

Recombination joined TRBV18 with TRBJ1-2; confidence is insufficient to name the D gene. Sequencing was carried out using peripheral blood. The TCR sequence derives from a woman aged 80 or over with acute or convalescent COVID-19. The DNA sequence is TGTGCCAGCTCACCACGAGTGGAAAAGGACTCCAACTATGGCTACACCTTC. Protein translation: CASSPRVEKDSNYGYTF.